The 10 T cell receptor beta chains below were found in one sample sequenced in a study of cytotoxic CD8 clonotypes in ibrutinib-treated CLL. The repertoire was sequenced with immunoSEQ multiplex PCR; TCRdb's copy has only in-frame clones and lacks some. The sample holds around 300,000 clones, more than 65% seen once. The source material was PBMCs, sampled before ibrutinib treatment. The source of these receptors is a human donor with chronic lymphocytic leukemia.

The gene calls are TRBV11-2 and TRBJ2-1; 9 bases agree with TRBD2. The V gene end was trimmed by 1 base and the J gene end by 10 bases; junction bases not matched to a gene: 11. This CDR3 has 16 residues. CDR1 and CDR2 from the germline V gene are SGHAT and FQNNGV. CDR3 protein: CASSLAGGRAGIEQFF. CDR3 bases: TGTGCCAGCAGCTTAGCTGGCGGGAGGGCCGGCATCGAGCAGTTCTTC.

In DNA, the CDR3 is TGTGCCAGCAAAGGGGACAGGACCTACGAGCAGTACTTC. Its protein is CASKGDRTYEQYF. The chain uses TRBV25-1 and TRBJ2-7; 8 nucleotides match TRBD1. CDR3 length: 13 residues. V gave up 7 bases and J gave up 2 bases; unmatched junction bases: 4. The germline V gene has CDR1 MGHDK and CDR2 SYGVNS.

V usage is TRBV4-2 and J usage is TRBJ1-1, with 10 bases that match TRBD1. J lost 1 base, V lost 3 bases, and 5 bases had no gene match. Germline V gene data show CDR1 as LGHNA and CDR2 as YNFKEQ. The CDR3 extends over 16 amino acids. CDR3 nucleotide sequence: TGTGCCAGCAGCCACCTTGGACAGGGGGAGAACACTGAAGCTTTCTTT. Residues: CASSHLGQGENTEAFF.

Only a few counts were recorded for this clone. The V and J genes are TRBV11-2 and TRBJ1-3, with 7 positions matching TRBD1. Germline V gives CDR1 SGHAT, CDR2 FQNNGV. The CDR3 is 16 amino acids. Losses at the gene ends were 5 bases for V and 2 bases for J; bases not matched to a gene: 9. The CDR3 is CASSKSTGSAGNTIYF. The CDR3 nucleotides read TGTGCCAGCAGCAAATCGACAGGGTCAGCTGGAAACACCATATATTTT.

The J gene is TRBJ2-7, the V gene TRBV6-5; tentative D call: TRBD1 (6 bases). The ends were cut back, 5 bases at V and 5 bases at J, with 16 bases in the middle. In germline, CDR1 is MNHEY, CDR2 SVGAGI. The CDR3 has 14 amino acids. The CDR3 loop reads CASSPGQTRHEQYF. Written as DNA, the CDR3 is TGTGCCAGCAGTCCGGGACAAACGCGACACGAGCAGTACTTC.

This chain links TRBV28 with TRBJ1-2, with 9 nucleotides matching TRBD1. Germline V lookup: CDR1 MDHEN, CDR2 SYDVKM. V lost 11 bases to trimming and J lost 2 bases; unmatched junction nucleotides: 6. The CDR3 covers 13 residues. CDR3 nucleotide sequence: TGTGCCGGCCCTGGGACAGGGAACTATGGCTACACCTTC. Its translation is CAGPGTGNYGYTF.

Only a few counts were recorded for this clone. The gene calls are TRBV6-5 and TRBJ1-2; D possibly corresponds to TRBD1 (6 bases). Deletions cut 0 bases from V and 4 bases from J, with 9 bases between. The CDR3 totals 14 residues. Per the germline V gene, CDR1 is MNHEY and CDR2 is SVGAGI. The chain's CDR3 is CASSYSTGIYGYTF. CDR3 bases: TGTGCCAGCAGTTACTCAACAGGGATCTATGGCTACACCTTC.

The J gene is TRBJ1-1, the V gene TRBV27; D possibly corresponds to TRBD1 (5 bases). Germline loops: CDR1 MNHEY, CDR2 SMNVEV (reference sequence). This CDR3 contains 15 residues. The V and J ends lost 5 bases and 5 bases respectively, with 18 bases between them. The CDR3 coding sequence is TGTGCCAGCAGTGAACCGACAGTGTCGGATACTGAAGCTTTCTTT. It specifies CASSEPTVSDTEAFF.

J is TRBJ1-3 and V is TRBV5-1; maybe TRBD1 (5 bases). The CDR3 length is 15 residues. The V gene lost 4 bases and the J gene lost 4 bases, with 15 bases spanning the gap. Per the germline V gene, CDR1 is SGHRS and CDR2 is YFSETQ. CDR3 nucleotide sequence: TGCGCCAGCAGCCTAGGACACATGGGGGGAAACACCATATATTTT. Protein: CASSLGHMGGNTIYF. The whole variable domain, filled in from reference TRBV5-1 and TRBJ1-3, reads KAGVTQTPRYLIKTRGQQVTLSCSPISGHRSVSWYQQTPGQGLQFLFEYFSETQRNKGNFPGRFSGRQFSNSRSEMNVSTLELGDSALYLCASSLGHMGGNTIYFGEGSWLTVV.

The chain couples TRBV4-2 to TRBJ2-1; 7 nucleotides line up with TRBD1. The CDR3 length is 17 residues. Germline trimming cut 0 bases from V and 6 bases from J; bases unmatched to any gene: 11. Germline CDR1 is LGHNA and CDR2 is YNFKEQ. CDR3 DNA sequence: TGTGCCAGCAGCCAAGAAGGTAGTACGACAGGGATCAATGAGCAGTTCTTC. It codes for CASSQEGSTTGINEQFF.